This T cell receptor (beta chain) was found in a study of technical replicates of blood from a handful of donors (dated by TCRdb to the late 2010s). Details on this clone: The clone's antigen remains unknown. Base qualities are missing; no much larger clone stands one base away.

Libraries were built with the immunoSEQ multiplex PCR assay. This immuneACCESS table, as held by TCRdb, lists in-frame sequences with V and J called but not all clones. Of the missing ones, under half trace to an unresolved V gene in checked studies; the others have no known cause. The sample records about 83,000 clones, around 92% of which are singletons. The ten largest clones represent 0.27% of the sample. Looking up the germline V gene yields CDR1 MNHNS and CDR2 SASEGT. Compared with germline, V lacks 2 bases and J lacks 7 bases; bases without a gene match: 4. The CDR3 holds 14 amino acids from the cysteine to the phenylalanine. Only the CDR3 DNA stays, 42 bases, in frame from base 1.

This sequence uses TRBV6-1 and TRBJ2-7; TRBD2 fits 11 bases in the junction. This clonotype was sampled from a human donor in good health. Specimen: T cells isolated from PBMCs. The CDR3 in this case is CASSELAGGEEQYF. The DNA is TGTGCCAGCAGTGAACTAGCGGGAGGTGAGGAGCAGTACTTC.